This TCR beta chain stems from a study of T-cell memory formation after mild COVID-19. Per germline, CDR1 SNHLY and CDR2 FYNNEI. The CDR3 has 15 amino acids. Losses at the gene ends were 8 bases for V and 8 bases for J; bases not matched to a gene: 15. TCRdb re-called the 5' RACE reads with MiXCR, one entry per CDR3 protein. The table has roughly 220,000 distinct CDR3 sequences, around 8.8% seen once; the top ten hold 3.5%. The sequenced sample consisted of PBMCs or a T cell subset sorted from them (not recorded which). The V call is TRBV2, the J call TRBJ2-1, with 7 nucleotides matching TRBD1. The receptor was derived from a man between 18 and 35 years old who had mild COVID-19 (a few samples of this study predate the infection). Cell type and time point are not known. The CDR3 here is CASLTGVQTGHEQFF. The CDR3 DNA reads TGTGCCAGCCTTACAGGGGTCCAAACGGGTCATGAGCAGTTCTTC.